This T cell receptor beta chain was retrieved from a study of T cell changes during pregnancy in multiple sclerosis (dated by TCRdb to between 2019 and 2020). Turning to the overall study: Changes in the T cell repertoire over the course of pregnancy were examined in this study in women with multiple sclerosis.

The protocol used for the library was the immunoSEQ multiplex PCR assay. The clones in this table, taken by TCRdb from immuneACCESS, are in-frame only. Not every clone is retained; where verified, under half of the shortfall comes from an unresolved V gene, and the cause of the rest is unknown. A total of more than 25,000 clones appear in this sample, about 87% of them only once. The ten biggest clones cover roughly 10% of the sample. Remarks on this clone: It lacks a known antigen. Base qualities were left out, and no much larger clone turns up one base away.

V loses 1 base of germline sequence and J loses 2 bases, and the interval between the two ends is 6 bases. CDR1 and CDR2, per the germline V gene (reference sequence), are SGHKS and YYEKEE. Measured from the cysteine to the phenylalanine, the CDR3 is 13 residues long. Kept here is only the CDR3 DNA, which spans 39 bases and is read in frame from base 1. The TCR sequence derives from a female donor with multiple sclerosis, enrolled in a pregnancy study. Sequences were derived from CD8+ T cells from peripheral blood mononuclear cells, sampled in the first trimester of pregnancy. The chain uses TRBV5-5 and TRBJ1-1, with the D segment identity uncertain. The bases are TGTGCCAGCAGCTTGTATAGAAACACTGAAGCTTTCTTT. Its protein product is CASSLYRNTEAFF.